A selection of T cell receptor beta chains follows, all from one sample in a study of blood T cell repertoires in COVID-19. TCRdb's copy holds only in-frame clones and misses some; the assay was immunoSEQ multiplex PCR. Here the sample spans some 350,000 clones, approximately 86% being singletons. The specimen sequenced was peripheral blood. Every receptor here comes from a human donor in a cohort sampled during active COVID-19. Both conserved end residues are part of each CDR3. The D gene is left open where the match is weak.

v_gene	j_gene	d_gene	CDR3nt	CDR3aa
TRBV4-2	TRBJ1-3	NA	TGTGCCAGCAGCCGATGGGGGGGAAGCTCTGGAAACACCATATATTTT	CASSRWGGSSGNTIYF
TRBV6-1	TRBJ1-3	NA	TGTGCCAGCAGTGAAGGTTATGGAAACACCATATATTTT	CASSEGYGNTIYF
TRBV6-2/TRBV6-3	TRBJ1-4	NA	TGTGCCAGCAGTTATCCGGGAGGGGATGAAAAACTGTTTTTT	CASSYPGGDEKLFF
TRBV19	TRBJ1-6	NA	TGTGCCAGTAGTATCGGAGGGGCCGGGTCACCCCTCCACTTT	CASSIGGAGSPLHF
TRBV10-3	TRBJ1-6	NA	TGTGCCATCAGTGGGTTAGAGAATTCACCCCTCCACTTT	CAISGLENSPLHF
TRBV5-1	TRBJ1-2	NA	TGCGCCAGCAGCTTGGGAGGGGGTTATTACTATGGCTACACCTTC	CASSLGGGYYYGYTF
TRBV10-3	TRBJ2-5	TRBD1	TGTGCCATCAGTGTACCGGGACAGGGTGGAGAGACCCAGTACTTC	CAISVPGQGGETQYF
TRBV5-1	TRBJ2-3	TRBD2	TGCGCCAGCAGCCCGGGACTAGCTTCAGATACGCAGTATTTT	CASSPGLASDTQYF
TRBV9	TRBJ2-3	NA	TGTGCCAGCAGCCCCGACATTCCAGATACGCAGTATTTT	CASSPDIPDTQYF
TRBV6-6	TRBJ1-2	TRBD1	TGTGCCAGCAGTGGGACAGGGCATGGCTACACCTTC	CASSGTGHGYTF
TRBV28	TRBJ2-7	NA	TGTGCCAGCAGTTTTTATGGGACAACTTCTGACGAGCAGTACTTC	CASSFYGTTSDEQYF